This paragraph reports one T cell receptor beta chain. The sample is drawn from a study of technical replicates of blood from a handful of donors. Sequenced by immunoSEQ multiplex PCR; TCRdb stores in-frame clones only, minus some. The table lists tens of thousands of clones, around 94% of them singletons. Germline CDR1 and CDR2: SGHRS and YFSETQ. The CDR3 is 15 residues long. V lost 5 bases and J lost 9; bases outside the gene matches: 11. The sample was T cells isolated from PBMCs. This sequence joins TRBV5-1 and TRBJ2-2, with 9 bases lining up with TRBD2. The TCR comes from a human donor in good health. The CDR3 nucleotides are TGCGCCAGCAGAATGACTAGCGGCGGGCTCCGGGAGCTGTTTTTT. Translated: CASRMTSGGLRELFF.